These T cell receptor beta chains were read from a single sample in a study of cytomegalovirus exposure and HLA in healthy donors. Libraries were prepared by immunoSEQ multiplex PCR; TCRdb keeps only in-frame clonotypes and omits some of them. Seen here are some 180,000 clones, around 80% observed once, and the top ten hold approximately 1.2%. The specimen sequenced was PBMCs. The receptor set was obtained from a girl aged 2 to 10 in good health and CMV-seropositive. Each CDR3 is given with its conserved first and last residue. The order of the fields is V gene, D gene, clone size, CDR3 protein. A D gene is named only where the DNA matches it firmly. For some rows the clone size is stated as once, few or many, or as a class when expanded; others skip it.

V gene: TRBV19; D gene: -; clone size: -; CDR3 protein: CASSIQGSRSEAFF
V gene: TRBV5-4; D gene: -; clone size: -; CDR3 protein: CASSLAGGEAFF
V gene: TRBV7-9; D gene: TRBD2; clone size: -; CDR3 protein: CASSVTGGRHNEQFF
V gene: TRBV7-8; D gene: -; clone size: -; CDR3 protein: CASSLGNKNTEAFF
V gene: TRBV6-5; D gene: -; clone size: -; CDR3 protein: CASTWGREQYF
V gene: TRBV28; D gene: -; clone size: -; CDR3 protein: CASSVRRWGEYF
V gene: TRBV30; D gene: TRBD2; clone size: -; CDR3 protein: CAASGTSGIEQFF
V gene: TRBV6-5; D gene: TRBD1; clone size: -; CDR3 protein: CASSYRDRGYEQYF
V gene: TRBV23-1; D gene: -; clone size: once; CDR3 protein: CASSQSTSNEQFF
V gene: TRBV6-5; D gene: TRBD2; clone size: -; CDR3 protein: CASGLAGELEQYF
V gene: TRBV29-1; D gene: -; clone size: few; CDR3 protein: CSVEIGEGTEAFF
V gene: TRBV30; D gene: -; clone size: -; CDR3 protein: CAWSVESGGGNTIYF
V gene: TRBV7-9; D gene: TRBD2; clone size: -; CDR3 protein: CASRPPGLAGTGELFF
V gene: TRBV25-1; D gene: -; clone size: -; CDR3 protein: CASSVPGQPYEQYF